The 22 T cell receptor beta chains presented below share a single source sample, sequenced in a study of T cell responses to AZD1222 COVID-19 vaccine. Profiled with immunoSEQ multiplex PCR; TCRdb holds only in-frame clones, not every one. The sample shows 150,000 to 200,000 clones, around 94% of them seen only once. This specimen consisted of peripheral blood, obtained 28 days after the second AZD1222 dose. The origin of the receptors is an adult who received the AZD1222 COVID-19 vaccine.

The chain links TRBV10-2 to TRBJ1-5; 7 nucleotides match TRBD1. CDR3 length equals 13 residues. From germline, CDR1 is WSHSY and CDR2 SAAADI. Unmatched junction bases numbered 3, after V lost 6 bases and J lost 4 bases. The CDR3 protein is CASSGTENQPQHF. The CDR3 DNA is TGCGCCAGCAGCGGGACAGAGAATCAGCCCCAGCATTTT.

The rearrangement joins TRBV2 to TRBJ2-2, with D unresolved. The CDR3 is made up of 13 amino acids. Trimming took off 2 bases at V and 5 bases at J, with 6 bases between the two ends. The germline CDR1 and CDR2 sequences are SNHLY and FYNNEI. DNA of the CDR3: TGTGCCAGCAGTGAATGGGGAACCGGGGAGCTGTTTTTT. This codes for CASSEWGTGELFF. Drawing the rest from reference TRBV2 and TRBJ2-2, the complete variable domain is EPEVTQTPSHQVTQMGQEVILRCVPISNHLYFYWYRQILGQKVEFLVSFYNNEISEKSEIFDDQFSVERPDGSNFTLKIRSTKLEDSAMYFCASSEWGTGELFFGEGSRLTVL.

This clone was seen only once. DNA for the CDR3: TGTGCCACCAGCAGAGACTTCGACCCGGGACAGTCTGAAGCTTTCTTT. Encoded protein: CATSRDFDPGQSEAFF. The chain employs TRBV15 and TRBJ1-1, with 7 positions matching TRBD1. The CDR3 runs to 16 residues. Germline V gene lookup returns CDR1 LNHNV and CDR2 YYDKDF (reference sequence). Losses at the gene ends were 0 bases for V and 6 bases for J; bases not matched to a gene: 10.

V gene TRBV30 combines with J gene TRBJ2-1; D uncertain. CDR1 GTSNPN and CDR2 SVGIG come from the germline V gene (reference sequence). Trimming removed 3 bases at V and 7 bases at J, with 7 bases between. The CDR3 runs to 11 residues. CDR3 region: CAWRQKNEQFF. Written as DNA, the CDR3 is TGTGCCTGGAGACAGAAAAATGAGCAGTTCTTC. The entire variable domain, with the rest obtained from reference TRBV30 and TRBJ2-1, is as follows: SQTIHQWPATLVQPVGSPLSLECTVEGTSNPNLYWYRQAAGRGLQLLFYSVGIGQISSEVPQNLSASRPQDRQFILSSKKLLLSDSGFYLCAWRQKNEQFFGPGTRLTVL.

The V and J genes are TRBV6-5 and TRBJ1-2; D gene uncertain. CDR3 length: 14 amino acids. CDR1 is MNHEY, CDR2 SVGAGI, per germline. V was trimmed by 6 bases and J by 1 base, leaving 12 bases between them. The CDR3 loop reads CASSAGRLNYGYTF. As DNA, the CDR3 is TGTGCCAGCAGCGCCGGACGGCTTAACTATGGCTACACCTTC.

The chain carries TRBV12-3 or TRBV12-4 and TRBJ2-5; TRBD2 matches 9 bases. CDR3 length: 13 residues. With V trimmed by 10 bases and J by 5 bases, 8 bases remained unmatched. The CDR3: CATRGLARETQYF. For the CDR3, the DNA is TGTGCCACCCGCGGACTAGCGAGGGAGACCCAGTACTTC.

V gene TRBV5-6 combines with J gene TRBJ1-3; D is unclear. Trimming stripped 1 base from V and 4 bases from J, with 6 bases between. From germline, CDR1 is SGHDT and CDR2 YYEEEE. CDR3 length: 13 residues. CDR3 bases: TGTGCCAGCAGCTTGTTTAACGGAAACACCATATATTTT. Translated: CASSLFNGNTIYF.

The chain combines TRBV7-2 with TRBJ1-1; tentative D call: TRBD1 (6 bases). Germline V lookup: CDR1 SGHTA, CDR2 FQGNSA. Between the trimmed V and J ends, which lost 0 bases and 7 bases, there was a span of 18 bases. The CDR3 extends over 16 amino acids. In DNA form, the CDR3 reads TGTGCCAGCAGCTTAGCGGGGTTCCTCTGGACAGATGAAGCTTTCTTT. As protein: CASSLAGFLWTDEAFF.

This chain joins TRBV27 and TRBJ2-3; unclear D gene. Trimming removed 3 bases at V and 5 bases at J, with 6 bases between. Germline V lookup: CDR1 MNHEY, CDR2 SMNVEV (reference sequence). CDR3 length: 12 residues. For the CDR3, the DNA is TGTGCCAGCAGTTTTAGTGGAGATACGCAGTATTTT. Translating gives CASSFSGDTQYF.

V is TRBV25-1 and J is TRBJ2-5, with D hard to call. CDR3 size: 14 residues. Germline loops: CDR1 MGHDK, CDR2 SYGVNS. Trimming cost V 1 base and J 1 base, with 7 bases left between them. CDR3 in amino acids: CASSEFEVQETQYF. CDR3 in DNA: TGTGCCAGCAGTGAATTCGAAGTCCAAGAGACCCAGTACTTC.

This sequence joins TRBV7-7 and TRBJ1-6; D remains unclear. The CDR3 is 13 residues long. The germline V gene has CDR1 SSHAT and CDR2 FNYEAQ (reference sequence). With 5 bases removed from V and 9 bases from J, the gap between germline ends came to 11 bases. CDR3 in amino acids: CASSPGLGSPLHF. The CDR3, as DNA: TGTGCCAGCAGCCCCGGTCTGGGTTCACCCCTCCACTTT.

The V gene is TRBV30, the J gene TRBJ1-4, with D perhaps matching TRBD1 (5 bases). Germline loops: CDR1 GTSNPN, CDR2 SVGIG (reference sequence). V dropped 3 bases and J dropped 8 bases, with 13 bases sitting between them. This CDR3 comprises 13 residues. The DNA of the CDR3 is TGTGCCTGGAGCAAGGACGGGGGGGAAAAACTGTTTTTT. The encoded protein is CAWSKDGGEKLFF.

The gene calls are TRBV28 and TRBJ1-4; no clear D. CDR1 and CDR2 (germline): MDHEN, SYDVKM. The CDR3 runs to 13 residues. V lost 8 bases and J lost 3, with 10 bases in between. The chain's CDR3 is CASLRNSNEKLFF. CDR3 DNA: TGTGCCAGCCTCAGGAACTCTAATGAAAAACTGTTTTTT.

The chain uses TRBV7-2 and TRBJ2-2; perhaps TRBD1 as D (6 bases). Germline V gene lookup returns CDR1 SGHTA and CDR2 FQGNSA. Trimming took off 4 bases at V and 4 bases at J, with 16 bases between the two ends. The CDR3 contains 16 residues. As DNA, the CDR3 is TGTGCCAGCAGCTCTGATGCCGGGACATCCACCGGGGAGCTGTTTTTT. Translation: CASSSDAGTSTGELFF.

Written as DNA, the CDR3 is TGTGCCATCTCCCCCGGCCCACGGCAGTACTTC. It codes for CAISPGPRQYF. The chain combines TRBV6-5 with TRBJ2-7; D gene uncertain. The germline V gene encodes CDR1 MNHEY and CDR2 SVGAGI. The CDR3 contains 11 residues. V was trimmed by 10 bases and J by 9 bases, leaving 16 bases between them.

The chain links TRBV9 to TRBJ2-7; the match to TRBD2 covers 8 bases. Germline V lookup: CDR1 SGDLS, CDR2 YYNGEE. CDR3 length equals 15 residues. Trimming took 4 bases from V and 7 from J; bases not matched to a gene: 13. CDR3 amino acids: CASSKGVAGSWEQYF. The CDR3, as DNA: TGTGCCAGCAGCAAAGGGGTAGCGGGGAGTTGGGAGCAGTACTTC. The whole variable domain, remainder taken from reference TRBV9 and TRBJ2-7, is DSGVTQTPKHLITATGQRVTLRCSPRSGDLSVYWYQQSLDQGLQFLIQYYNGEERAKGNILERFSAQQFPDLHSELNLSSLELGDSALYFCASSKGVAGSWEQYFGPGTRLTVT.

This chain uses TRBV28 with TRBJ2-5; D is perhaps TRBD1 (5 bases). Germline loops: CDR1 MDHEN, CDR2 SYDVKM. The V gene lost 6 bases and the J gene lost 5 bases, with 16 bases spanning the gap. The CDR3 is 14 amino acids. The CDR3 spells CASRPDSLEETQYF. The CDR3 DNA reads as TGTGCCAGCAGACCTGACAGTCTTGAGGAGACCCAGTACTTC.

This rearrangement joins TRBV7-9 to TRBJ1-2, with 7 nucleotides matching TRBD1. V shed 7 bases, J shed 7 bases, and the junction held 9 bases outside the gene matches. The CDR3 loop spans 13 amino acids. CDR1 is SEHNR, CDR2 FQNEAQ, per germline (reference sequence). As DNA, the CDR3 is TGTGCCAGCACATACGGGACAGCATTTGGCTACACCTTC. This translates into CASTYGTAFGYTF.

The CDR3 DNA reads as TGTGCCAGCAGCTTAGTCGGGGCGGCCTGGAATGAGCAGTTCTTC. This gives the protein CASSLVGAAWNEQFF. The chain carries TRBV11-2 and TRBJ2-1; D is perhaps TRBD1 or TRBD2 (5 bases each). Germline V lookup: CDR1 SGHAT, CDR2 FQNNGV. The CDR3 totals 15 residues. Trimming removed 1 base at V and 7 bases at J, with 14 bases between.

J is TRBJ2-3 and V is TRBV10-3; D gene unclear. Germline CDR1 is ENHRY and CDR2 is SYGVKD. The CDR3 length is 14 residues. V dropped 0 bases and J dropped 5 bases, with 9 bases sitting between them. CDR3 region: CAISESNGKDTQYF. The CDR3, as DNA: TGTGCCATCAGTGAGTCGAATGGCAAAGATACGCAGTATTTT.

The chain is built from TRBV11-2 and TRBJ2-6, with TRBD1 as a possible D gene (5 bases). The CDR3 runs 14 residues. Germline CDR1 is SGHAT and CDR2 is FQNNGV. The V end lost 2 bases, the J end lost 6 bases, and 8 bases lay between the germline ends. The DNA for the CDR3 is TGTGCCAGCAGCTTAATGGACACGGCCAACGTCCTGACTTTC. The encoded protein is CASSLMDTANVLTF.

This chain connects TRBV5-4 to TRBJ2-7, with 9 bases that match TRBD1. V lost 5 bases, J lost 2 bases, and 5 bases stayed unmatched. The germline CDR1 and CDR2 sequences are SGHNT and YYREEE (reference sequence). The CDR3 extends over 14 amino acids. In DNA form, the CDR3 reads TGTGCCAGCAGTCCCGGGACAGGGACCTACGAGCAGTACTTC. It codes for CASSPGTGTYEQYF.